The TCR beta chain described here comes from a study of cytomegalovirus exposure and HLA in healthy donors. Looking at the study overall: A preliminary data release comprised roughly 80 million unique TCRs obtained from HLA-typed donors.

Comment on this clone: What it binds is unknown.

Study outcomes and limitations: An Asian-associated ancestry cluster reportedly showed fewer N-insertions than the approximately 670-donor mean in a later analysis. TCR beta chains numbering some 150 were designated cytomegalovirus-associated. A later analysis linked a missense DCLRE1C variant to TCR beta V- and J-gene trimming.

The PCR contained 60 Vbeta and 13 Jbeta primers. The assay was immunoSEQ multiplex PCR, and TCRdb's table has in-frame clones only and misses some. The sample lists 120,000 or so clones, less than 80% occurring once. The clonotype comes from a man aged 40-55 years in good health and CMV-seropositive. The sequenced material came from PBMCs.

This CDR3 is CASRYVTGGTEAFF. In DNA form, the CDR3 reads TGTGCCAGCCGGTACGTGACAGGGGGCACTGAAGCTTTCTTT. V and J are TRBV6-1 and TRBJ1-1; the match to TRBD1 covers 9 bases. CDR1 is MNHNS, CDR2 SASEGT, per germline. The CDR3 is 14 amino acids. V lost 8 bases and J lost 4; bases outside the gene matches: 8.